This entry lists 21 T cell receptor beta chains sequenced from one sample in a study of cytomegalovirus exposure and HLA in healthy donors. Both 60 Vbeta primers and 13 Jbeta primers went into the PCR. Data came from immunoSEQ multiplex PCR; TCRdb stores just in-frame clones and leaves some out. In the table there are around 100,000 clones, approximately 70% of which are singletons. Sequenced material: PBMCs. The receptors derive from a man aged 25 to 40 in good health and CMV-seropositive.

This sequence joins TRBV29-1 and TRBJ1-1; TRBD1 matches 11 bases. The CDR3 covers 15 residues. Germline V gene sequence: CDR1 SQVTM, CDR2 ANQGSEA. V shed 5 bases, J shed 5 bases, and the junction held 10 bases outside the gene matches. The CDR3 sequence is CSVCPGQGGVTEAFF. DNA of the CDR3: TGCAGCGTTTGCCCGGGACAGGGGGGCGTAACTGAAGCTTTCTTT. The full variable domain, in which reference TRBV29-1 and TRBJ1-1 provide the parts outside the CDR3, is SAVISQKPSRDICQRGTSLTIQCQVDSQVTMMFWYRQQPGQSLTLIATANQGSEATYESGFVIDKFPISRPNLTFSTLTVSNMSPEDSSIYLCSVCPGQGGVTEAFFGQGTRLTVV.

This clone is a singleton in its sample. This CDR3 reads CASSPRDSYQETQYF. In DNA form, the CDR3 reads TGCGCCAGCAGCCCCCGGGATTCATACCAAGAGACCCAGTACTTC. The chain couples TRBV5-1 to TRBJ2-5; tentatively, D is TRBD2 (5 bases). Germline-derived CDR1 and CDR2 are SGHRS and YFSETQ. The CDR3 consists of 15 residues. V was pared by 4 bases and J by 0 bases, with 13 bases between.

The chain recombines TRBV9 with TRBJ2-7; the match to TRBD1 covers 7 bases. V lost 3 bases, J lost 2 bases, and 5 bases stayed unmatched. The CDR3 runs to 14 residues. Per the germline V gene, CDR1 is SGDLS and CDR2 is YYNGEE. CDR3 sequence (DNA): TGTGCCAGCAGCGCGGGACAGAAAGCCTACGAGCAGTACTTC. Translating it yields CASSAGQKAYEQYF.

This sequence joins TRBV11-1 and TRBJ1-1; D is uncertain. Looked up from germline, CDR1 is SGHAT and CDR2 is FQDESV (reference sequence). The CDR3 is 12 amino acids. V dropped 1 base and J dropped 6 bases, with 6 bases sitting between them. In DNA, the CDR3 is TGTGCCAGCAGCTTAGGTTATGCTGAAGCTTTCTTT. Its translation is CASSLGYAEAFF.

The chain recombines TRBV19 with TRBJ1-6, with D unresolved. Trimming left V 10 bases short and J 7 bases short, with 20 bases between. CDR1 is LNHDA, CDR2 SQIVND, per germline (reference sequence). This CDR3 is built from 15 residues. The CDR3 protein is CATQMSRAGNSPLHF. The DNA for the CDR3 is TGTGCCACTCAAATGTCGAGGGCAGGAAATTCACCCCTCCACTTT.

This chain uses TRBV9 with TRBJ1-4; 8 bases are shared with TRBD1. Trimming took 4 bases from V and 5 from J; bases not matched to a gene: 10. From germline, CDR1 is SGDLS and CDR2 YYNGEE. The CDR3 length is 16 residues. This CDR3 reads CASSSSLGQENEKLFF. DNA of the CDR3: TGTGCCAGCAGCTCCAGTTTGGGACAGGAGAATGAAAAACTGTTTTTT.

This chain links TRBV6-1 with TRBJ2-6; D gene unclear. Germline CDR1 is MNHNS and CDR2 is SASEGT. The CDR3 consists of 16 residues. Trimming left V 2 bases short and J 0 bases short, with 8 bases between. CDR3 residues: CASSEWFSSGANVLTF. CDR3 sequence (DNA): TGTGCCAGCAGTGAATGGTTTAGCTCTGGGGCCAACGTCCTGACTTTC.

The chain employs TRBV7-3 and TRBJ2-3; D not certain. With 5 bases removed from V and 2 bases from J, the gap between germline ends came to 8 bases. Per germline, CDR1 SGHTA and CDR2 FQGTGA. The CDR3 is 13 residues long. CDR3 region: CASSDSATDTQYF. CDR3 DNA sequence: TGTGCCAGCAGCGACTCCGCCACAGATACGCAGTATTTT.

This chain links TRBV11-3 with TRBJ1-1; 7 nucleotides line up with TRBD1. The CDR3 consists of 14 residues. V was pared by 4 bases and J by 8 bases, with 10 bases of the junction left unmatched. Germline V gives CDR1 SGHNT, CDR2 YENEEA. CDR3 region: CASSSHLQGVEAFF. The CDR3 DNA reads TGTGCCAGCAGCTCGCACCTTCAGGGGGTAGAAGCTTTCTTT.

This rearrangement joins TRBV29-1 to TRBJ2-2, with TRBD2 matching over 10 bases. CDR1 and CDR2 (germline): SQVTM, ANQGSEA. Trimming took 4 bases from V and 0 from J; bases not matched to a gene: 5. The CDR3 sequence is 16 residues long. The CDR3 here is CSVAASGGANTGELFF. CDR3 sequence (DNA): TGCAGCGTTGCGGCTAGCGGGGGAGCGAACACCGGGGAGCTGTTTTTT.

The V gene is TRBV6-1, the J gene TRBJ2-5; 11 nucleotides match TRBD2. Germline-derived CDR1 and CDR2 are MNHNS and SASEGT. CDR3 length: 15 residues. Trimming at V came to 1 base and at J to 4 bases, leaving 2 bases not matched to a gene. For the CDR3, the DNA is TGTGCCAGCAGTGAAGTTCTAGCGGGGGGAGAGACCCAGTACTTC. Translated, it gives CASSEVLAGGETQYF.

This clone was seen only once. The V gene is TRBV9, the J gene TRBJ2-1; D may be TRBD2 (6 bases). Germline-derived CDR1 and CDR2 are SGDLS and YYNGEE. The CDR3 is made up of 15 amino acids. The V end lost 0 bases, the J end lost 4 bases, and 11 bases lay between the germline ends. Here the CDR3 DNA reads TGTGCCAGCAGCGTAGCTGACGGGGGTTACAATGAGCAGTTCTTC. This codes for CASSVADGGYNEQFF. The full variable domain, completed using reference TRBV9 and TRBJ2-1, is DSGVTQTPKHLITATGQRVTLRCSPRSGDLSVYWYQQSLDQGLQFLIQYYNGEERAKGNILERFSAQQFPDLHSELNLSSLELGDSALYFCASSVADGGYNEQFFGPGTRLTVL.

J is TRBJ2-1 and V is TRBV7-2, with 8 bases matching TRBD2. The CDR3 is made up of 17 amino acids. V trimming: 2 bases; J trimming: 0 bases; junction bases outside the gene matches: 6. Germline values: CDR1 SGHTA, CDR2 FQGNSA. The CDR3 coding sequence is TGTGCCAGCAGCTTAACAAGCGGGGGCGTCTCCTACAATGAGCAGTTCTTC. It translates to CASSLTSGGVSYNEQFF. The whole variable domain, filled in from reference TRBV7-2 and TRBJ2-1, reads GAGVSQSPSNKVTEKGKDVELRCDPISGHTALYWYRQSLGQGLEFLIYFQGNSAPDKSGLPSDRFSAERTGGSVSTLTIQRTQQEDSAVYLCASSLTSGGVSYNEQFFGPGTRLTVL.

This clone has more than one count but fewer than ten. The V call is TRBV6-5, the J call TRBJ2-1, with D possibly TRBD2 on 6 matching bases. This CDR3 is 14 amino acids long. Per germline, CDR1 MNHEY and CDR2 SVGAGI. V lost 8 bases, J lost 4 bases, and 15 bases lay in between. This chain's CDR3 is CASREGRDYNEQFF. The CDR3 nucleotides read TGTGCCAGCCGAGAAGGGCGGGATTACAATGAGCAGTTCTTC.

The gene calls are TRBV6-6 and TRBJ1-5; 11 positions agree with TRBD1. Germline values: CDR1 MNHNY, CDR2 SVGAGI (reference sequence). The junction had 4 bases not matched to a gene; V was cut back by 3 bases and J by 6 bases. The CDR3 covers 15 residues. The CDR3 here is CASSYGQGAIQPQHF. The DNA of the CDR3 is TGTGCCAGCAGTTATGGACAGGGGGCAATTCAGCCCCAGCATTTT.

This chain connects TRBV5-6 to TRBJ1-1; tentatively, D is TRBD1 (5 bases). CDR3 length: 14 amino acids. Per the germline V gene, CDR1 is SGHDT and CDR2 is YYEEEE. Trimming removed 3 bases at V and 0 bases at J, with 9 bases between. The CDR3 sequence is CASSSMTVNTEAFF. CDR3 sequence (DNA): TGTGCCAGCAGCTCAATGACAGTGAACACTGAAGCTTTCTTT.

This clone was detected a few times. The chain joins TRBV7-9 to TRBJ2-6; TRBD2 is a possible D gene (6 bases). This CDR3 region has 14 residues. In germline, CDR1 is SEHNR, CDR2 FQNEAQ (reference sequence). Trimming took off 5 bases at V and 4 bases at J, with 9 bases between the two ends. The CDR3 DNA reads TGTGCCAGCAGCCCAGGGAGGGGGGCCAACGTCCTGACTTTC. Amino acids: CASSPGRGANVLTF.

The CDR3 DNA reads as TGTGCCAGCAGGTCCTTCCCAGGTCGAAACATTCAGTACTTC. Its protein product is CASRSFPGRNIQYF. The chain is built from TRBV28 and TRBJ2-4; D is ambiguous. Trimming removed 6 bases at V and 6 bases at J, with 15 bases between. The CDR3 has 14 residues. The germline V gene has CDR1 MDHEN and CDR2 SYDVKM.

The rearrangement links TRBV19 to TRBJ1-2; D is uncertain. This CDR3 has 14 residues. Germline V lookup: CDR1 LNHDA, CDR2 SQIVND (reference sequence). Trimming cost V 1 base and J 8 bases, with 14 bases left between them. The CDR3 sequence is CASSIVFPDRGYTF. The CDR3 region has the DNA TGTGCCAGTAGTATAGTCTTCCCCGATCGGGGCTACACCTTC. Full variable domain (missing parts from reference TRBV19 and TRBJ1-2): DGGITQSPKYLFRKEGQNVTLSCEQNLNHDAMYWYRQDPGQGLRLIYYSQIVNDFQKGDIAEGYSVSREKKESFPLTVTSAQKNPTAFYLCASSIVFPDRGYTFGSGTRLTVV.

The chain employs TRBV25-1 and TRBJ2-7; 9 positions match TRBD2. The germline CDR1 and CDR2 sequences are MGHDK and SYGVNS. V shed 4 bases and J 3 bases; nucleotides not matched to a gene: 4. CDR3 size: 14 residues. In nucleotides, the CDR3 is TGTGCCAGCAGTGCGGGACTAGCAGTCTACGAGCAGTACGTC. It codes for CASSAGLAVYEQYV.

The rearrangement links TRBV6-5 to TRBJ2-3; 11 nucleotides line up with TRBD2. V shed 5 bases, J shed 8 bases, and the junction held 9 bases outside the gene matches. Germline lookup yields CDR1 MNHEY and CDR2 SVGAGI. The CDR3 runs to 15 residues. CDR3 nucleotide sequence: TGTGCCAGCAGTACCGTACTAGCGGGAGTAGCTACGCAGTATTTT. It encodes CASSTVLAGVATQYF.